This T cell receptor (beta chain) was identified during a study of blood T cell repertoires in COVID-19. Study details: PBMCs, B-cell-depleted T cells, or T cells provided the cDNA or gDNA that made up the material.

Per the germline V gene, CDR1 is SGHDT and CDR2 is YYEEEE. Trimming took off 0 bases at V and 0 bases at J, with 7 bases between the two ends. The length of the CDR3 is 15 residues. Methods used by the authors: Reference gene primer amplification gave nucleated cell count estimates. The table came from immunoSEQ multiplex PCR; TCRdb's copy has only in-frame clones and leaves some out. That table furnishes V, J and clone size, whereas the DNA furnished D and trimming. The data hold some 100,000 clones, with around 94% observed a single time. The sequence was collected from an older woman with active COVID-19. The sequenced sample consisted of peripheral blood. The V and J genes are TRBV5-6 and TRBJ1-3; no clear D gene. This CDR3 reads CASSLEGGSGNTIYF. CDR3 coding DNA: TGTGCCAGCAGCTTGGAAGGAGGCTCTGGAAACACCATATATTTT. Using reference TRBV5-6 and TRBJ1-3 for the parts outside the CDR3, the full variable domain is DAGVTQSPTHLIKTRGQQVTLRCSPKSGHDTVSWYQQALGQGPQFIFQYYEEEERQRGNFPDRFSGHQFPNYSSELNVNALLLGDSALYLCASSLEGGSGNTIYFGEGSWLTVV.